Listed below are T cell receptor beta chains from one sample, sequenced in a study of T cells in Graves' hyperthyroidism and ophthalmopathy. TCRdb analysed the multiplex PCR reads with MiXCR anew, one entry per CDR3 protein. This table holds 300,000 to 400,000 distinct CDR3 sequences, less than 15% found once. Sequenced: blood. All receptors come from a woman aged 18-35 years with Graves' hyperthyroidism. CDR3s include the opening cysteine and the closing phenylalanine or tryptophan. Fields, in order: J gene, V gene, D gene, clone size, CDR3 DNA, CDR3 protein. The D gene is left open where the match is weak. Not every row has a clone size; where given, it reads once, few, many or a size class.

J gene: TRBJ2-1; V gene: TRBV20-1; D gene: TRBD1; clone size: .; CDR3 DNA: TGCAGTGCTACCCAGACAGGGTGGGAGCATGAGCAGTTCTTC; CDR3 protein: CSATQTGWEHEQFF
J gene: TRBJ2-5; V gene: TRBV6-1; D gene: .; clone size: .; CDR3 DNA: TGTGCCAGCAGTTATCTAACAGGGAAAGAGACCCAGTACTTC; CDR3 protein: CASSYLTGKETQYF
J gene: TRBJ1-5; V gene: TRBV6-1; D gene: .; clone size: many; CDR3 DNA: TGTGCCAGCAGTTTTGGCTCCCCCGGTGGGTCTAGCAATCAGCCCCAGCATTTT; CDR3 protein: CASSFGSPGGSSNQPQHF
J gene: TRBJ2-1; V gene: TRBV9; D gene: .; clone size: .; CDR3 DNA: TGTGCCAGCAGCGTAGCAACCACACGCAATGAGCAGTTCTTC; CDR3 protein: CASSVATTRNEQFF
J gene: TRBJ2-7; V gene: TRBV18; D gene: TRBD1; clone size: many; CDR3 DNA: TGTGCCAGCTCACCCTCGGGGACAGCGTCAGAGCAGTACTTC; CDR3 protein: CASSPSGTASEQYF
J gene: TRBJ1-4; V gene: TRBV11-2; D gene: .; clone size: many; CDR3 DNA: TGTGCCAGCAGCCTGGGACGGGATTATAATGAAAAACTGTTTTTT; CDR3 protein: CASSLGRDYNEKLFF
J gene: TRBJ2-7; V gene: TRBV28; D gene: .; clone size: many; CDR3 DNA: TGTGCCAGTGAGGCAGGGTCCAGTGGTATTTGGGAGCAGTACTTC; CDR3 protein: CASEAGSSGIWEQYF
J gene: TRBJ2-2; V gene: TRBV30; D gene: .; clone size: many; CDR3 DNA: TGTGCCTGGATAAGACGAAACACCGGGGAGCTGTTTTTT; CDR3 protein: CAWIRRNTGELFF
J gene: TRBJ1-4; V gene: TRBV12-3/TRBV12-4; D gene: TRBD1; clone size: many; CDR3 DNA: TGTGCCAGCAGTCCCGGGAGGGGGCGCGTAACTAATGAAAAACTGTTTTTT; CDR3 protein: CASSPGRGRVTNEKLFF
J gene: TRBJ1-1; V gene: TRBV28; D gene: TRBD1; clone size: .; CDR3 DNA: TGTGCCAGTAGCCCGACAGGGCCGAACACTGAAGCTTTCTTT; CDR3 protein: CASSPTGPNTEAFF
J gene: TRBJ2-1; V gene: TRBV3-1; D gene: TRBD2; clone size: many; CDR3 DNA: TGTGCCAGCAGCCAAGTGAGTCTAGCGGGGAGTGAGCAGTTCTTC; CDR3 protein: CASSQVSLAGSEQFF
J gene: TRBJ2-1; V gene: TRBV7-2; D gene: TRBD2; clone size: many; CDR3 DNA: TGTGCCAGCAGCTTAGCGAGCGGGAGCCGCTCCTACAATGAGCAGTTCTTC; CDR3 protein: CASSLASGSRSYNEQFF
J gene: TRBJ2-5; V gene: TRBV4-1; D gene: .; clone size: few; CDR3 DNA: TGCGCCAGCAGCCAAGGGTGGGAAGAGACCCAGTACTTC; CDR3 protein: CASSQGWEETQYF
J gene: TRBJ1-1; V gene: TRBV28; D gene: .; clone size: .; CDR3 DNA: TGTGCCAGCAGTCAACAGGGAGGCACTGAAGCTTTCTTT; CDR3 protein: CASSQQGGTEAFF
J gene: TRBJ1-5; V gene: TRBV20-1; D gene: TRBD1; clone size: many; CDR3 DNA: TGCAGTGCTCAGGGGGCACTCGATCAGCCCCAGCATTTT; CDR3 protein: CSAQGALDQPQHF
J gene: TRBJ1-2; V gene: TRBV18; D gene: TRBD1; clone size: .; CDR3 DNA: TGTGCCAGCTCACCATTTGACAGGGCTGTAGACTATGGCTACACCTTC; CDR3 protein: CASSPFDRAVDYGYTF
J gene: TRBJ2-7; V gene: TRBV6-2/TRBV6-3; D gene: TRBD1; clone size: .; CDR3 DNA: TGTGCCAGCAGTGACCTGAGGGACAGATTCTACGAGCAGTACTTC; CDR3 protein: CASSDLRDRFYEQYF
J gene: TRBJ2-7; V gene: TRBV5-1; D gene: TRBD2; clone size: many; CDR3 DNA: TGCGCCAGCAGGTTCCTAGCGGTACCCTCCTACGAGCAGTACTTC; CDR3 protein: CASRFLAVPSYEQYF
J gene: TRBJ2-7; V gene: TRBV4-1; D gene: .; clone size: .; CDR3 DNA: TGCGCCAGCAGCCAAGGACCCTCCCGTACCTACGAGCAGTACTTC; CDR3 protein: CASSQGPSRTYEQYF
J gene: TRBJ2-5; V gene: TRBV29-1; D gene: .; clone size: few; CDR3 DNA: TGCAGCGTTGAAGATGGGAGTTCCCGGGGCGGATACTTC; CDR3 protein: CSVEDGSSRGGYF
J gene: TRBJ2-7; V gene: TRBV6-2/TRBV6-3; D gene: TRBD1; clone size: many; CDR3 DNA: TGTGCCAGCAGGGAGCCAGGGGGCGGTTACGAGCAGTACTTC; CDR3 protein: CASREPGGGYEQYF
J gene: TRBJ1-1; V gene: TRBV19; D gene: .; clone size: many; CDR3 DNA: TGTGCCAGTAGTCCATTCCCGGGCACTGAAGCTTTCTTT; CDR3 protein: CASSPFPGTEAFF
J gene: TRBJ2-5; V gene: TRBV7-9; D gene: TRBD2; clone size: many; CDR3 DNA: TGTGCCAGCAGCTTTACTAGCGCGCAAGAGACCCAGTACTTC; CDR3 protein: CASSFTSAQETQYF
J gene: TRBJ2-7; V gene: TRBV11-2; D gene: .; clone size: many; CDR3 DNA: TGTGCCAGCAGCTTACAAGTTGCCTACGAGCAGTACTTC; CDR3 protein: CASSLQVAYEQYF
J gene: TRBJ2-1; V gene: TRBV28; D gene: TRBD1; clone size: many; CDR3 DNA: TGTGCCAGCGGCTACTCTGTTGGCCAGGACAGGAAAGTGTTGTTCTTC; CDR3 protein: CASGYSVGQDRKVLFF
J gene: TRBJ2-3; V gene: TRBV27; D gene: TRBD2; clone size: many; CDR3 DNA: TGTGCCAGCAGTTTGGTACTAGCGGGAGCGGGTGATACGCAGTATTTT; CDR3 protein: CASSLVLAGAGDTQYF
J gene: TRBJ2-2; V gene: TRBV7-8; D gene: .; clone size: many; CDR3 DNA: TGTGCCAGCAGCTCGACAGGGAACACCGGGGAGCTGTTTTTT; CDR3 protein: CASSSTGNTGELFF
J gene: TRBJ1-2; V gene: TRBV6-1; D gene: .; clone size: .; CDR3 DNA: TGTGCCAGCAGTGAGTTCCAGGGCGACTATGGCTACACCTTC; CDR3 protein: CASSEFQGDYGYTF
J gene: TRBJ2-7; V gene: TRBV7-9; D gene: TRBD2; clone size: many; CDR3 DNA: TGTGCCAGCGGCTCCGGGACTACCTACGAGCAGTACTTC; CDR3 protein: CASGSGTTYEQYF
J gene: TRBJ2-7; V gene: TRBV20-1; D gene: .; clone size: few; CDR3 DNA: TGCAGTGCCCCGGTGGCGACTACGGGTGAGCAGTACTTC; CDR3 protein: CSAPVATTGEQYF
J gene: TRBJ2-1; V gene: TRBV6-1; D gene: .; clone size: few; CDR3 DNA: TGTGCCAGCAGGGGGACTGCCGCCCTCAATGAGCAGTTCTTC; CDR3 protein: CASRGTAALNEQFF
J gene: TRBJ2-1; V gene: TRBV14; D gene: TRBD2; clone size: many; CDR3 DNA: TGTGCCAGCAGCCAAGATCAGAGGACTAGCGGGAGATACAATGAGCAGTTCTTC; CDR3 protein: CASSQDQRTSGRYNEQFF
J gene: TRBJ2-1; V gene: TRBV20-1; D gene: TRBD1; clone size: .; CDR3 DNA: TGCAGTGCGGACCGGGACAGGGGGATTTACAATGAGCAGTTCTTC; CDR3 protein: CSADRDRGIYNEQFF
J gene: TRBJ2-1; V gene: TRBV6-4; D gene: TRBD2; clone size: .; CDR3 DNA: TGTGCCAGCAGCCACGGGGGGGAGGCGGGAATACAGTTCTTC; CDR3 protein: CASSHGGEAGIQFF
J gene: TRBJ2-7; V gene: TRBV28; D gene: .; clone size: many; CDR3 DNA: TGTGCCAGCAGTTTAAACAGGGGGGGCCACGAGCAGTACTTC; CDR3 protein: CASSLNRGGHEQYF
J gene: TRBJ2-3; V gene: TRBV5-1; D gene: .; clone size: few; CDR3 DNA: TGCGCCAGGGAGCAAGGGGGTTCCCACACAGATACGCAGTATTTT; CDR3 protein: CAREQGGSHTDTQYF
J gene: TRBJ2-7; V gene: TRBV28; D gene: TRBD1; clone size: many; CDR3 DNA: TGTGCCAGCAGAAAATACGGACAGGGGGTTTTTGGGCAGTACTTC; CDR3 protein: CASRKYGQGVFGQYF
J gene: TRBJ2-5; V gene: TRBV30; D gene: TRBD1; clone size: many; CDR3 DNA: TGTGCCTGGAGCCCGGACAGGGGGCGTCGAGAGACCCAGTACTTC; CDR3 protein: CAWSPDRGRRETQYF
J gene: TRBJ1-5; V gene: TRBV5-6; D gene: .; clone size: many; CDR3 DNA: TGTGCCAGCAGCGTCTACAGGGATCAGCCCCAGCATTTT; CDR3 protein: CASSVYRDQPQHF
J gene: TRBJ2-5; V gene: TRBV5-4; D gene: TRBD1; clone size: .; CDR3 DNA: TGTGCCAGCAGCTTGGTGGGACAGGGCTCCGAGACCCAGTACTTC; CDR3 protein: CASSLVGQGSETQYF
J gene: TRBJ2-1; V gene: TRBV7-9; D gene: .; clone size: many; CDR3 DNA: TGTGCCAGCAGCCCGACGGGAATGTATGAGCAGTTCTTC; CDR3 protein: CASSPTGMYEQFF
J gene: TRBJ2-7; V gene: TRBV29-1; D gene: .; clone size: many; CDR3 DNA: TGCAGCGTTGATGAGGGTCCCCACGAGCAGTACTTC; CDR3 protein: CSVDEGPHEQYF
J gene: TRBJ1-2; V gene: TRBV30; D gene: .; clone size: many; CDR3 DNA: TGTGCCTGGAGTGTCCCGCGGGGGACACAGGGTGGCTACACCTTC; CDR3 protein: CAWSVPRGTQGGYTF
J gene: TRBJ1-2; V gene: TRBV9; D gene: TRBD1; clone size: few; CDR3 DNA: TGTGCCAGCAGCGCCCCAAAGCGCCCGGGACAGGGGAAGCTGGACGGCTACACCTTC; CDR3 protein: CASSAPKRPGQGKLDGYTF
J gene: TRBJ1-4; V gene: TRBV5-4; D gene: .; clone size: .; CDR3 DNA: TGTGCCAGCAGCCCCGAGGGGGGTGACGAAAAACTGTTTTTT; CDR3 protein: CASSPEGGDEKLFF
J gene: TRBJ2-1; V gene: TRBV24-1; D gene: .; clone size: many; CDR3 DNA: TGTGCCACGGAGAGCTCCTACAATGAGCAGTTCTTC; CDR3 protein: CATESSYNEQFF